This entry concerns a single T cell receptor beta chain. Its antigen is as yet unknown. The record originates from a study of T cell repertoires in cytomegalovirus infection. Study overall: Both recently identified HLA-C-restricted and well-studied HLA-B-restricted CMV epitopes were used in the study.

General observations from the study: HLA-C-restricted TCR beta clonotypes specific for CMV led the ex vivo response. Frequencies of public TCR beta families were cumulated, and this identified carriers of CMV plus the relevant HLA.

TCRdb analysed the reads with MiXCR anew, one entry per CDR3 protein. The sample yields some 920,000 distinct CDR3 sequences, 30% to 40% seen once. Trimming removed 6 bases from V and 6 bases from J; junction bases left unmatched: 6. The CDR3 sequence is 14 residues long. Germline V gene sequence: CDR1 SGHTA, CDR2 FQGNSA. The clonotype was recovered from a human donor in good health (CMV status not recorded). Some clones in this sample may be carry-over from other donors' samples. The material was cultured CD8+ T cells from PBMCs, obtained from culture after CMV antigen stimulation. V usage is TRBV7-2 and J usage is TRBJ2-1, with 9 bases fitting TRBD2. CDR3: CASSPSGALNEQFF. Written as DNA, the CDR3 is TGTGCCAGCAGTCCTAGCGGGGCCCTCAATGAGCAGTTCTTC.